This T cell receptor (beta chain) was documented in a study of identical twins. TCRdb passed the 5' RACE reads through MiXCR, listing each CDR3 protein once. The sample carries roughly 480,000 distinct CDR3 sequences, 20% to 25% recorded once. Separately, the same data were catalogued under a study of T cells expressing NK-cell markers. That investigation notes: What remained unclear was the HCMV specificity of expanded NKG2C+ T cell clones.

This sequence originates from a woman aged 18-29 years in good health. Sequencing was done on a sample of CD4+ T cells sorted from blood.

In DNA, the CDR3 is TGTGCCACCAGTGATCCTAGCGGTAGCACAGATACGCAGTATTTT. Translated: CATSDPSGSTDTQYF. The J gene is TRBJ2-3, the V gene TRBV24-1; 7 bases map to TRBD2. Looked up from germline, CDR1 is KGHDR and CDR2 is SFDVKD. V lost 3 bases, J lost 0 bases, and 2 bases stayed unmatched. The CDR3 consists of 15 residues.